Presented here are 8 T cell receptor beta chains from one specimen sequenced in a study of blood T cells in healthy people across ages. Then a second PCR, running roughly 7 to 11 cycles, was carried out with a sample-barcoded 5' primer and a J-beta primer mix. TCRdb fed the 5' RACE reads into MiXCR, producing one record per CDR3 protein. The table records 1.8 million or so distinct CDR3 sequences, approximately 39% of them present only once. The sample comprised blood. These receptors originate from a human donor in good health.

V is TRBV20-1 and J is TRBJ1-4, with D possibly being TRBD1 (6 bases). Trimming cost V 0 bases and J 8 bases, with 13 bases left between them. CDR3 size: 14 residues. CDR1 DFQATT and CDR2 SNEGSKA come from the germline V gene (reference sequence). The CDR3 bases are TGCAGTGCTAGAGATTCGGGCGGGGGCGAAAAACTGTTTTTT. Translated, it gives CSARDSGGGEKLFF.

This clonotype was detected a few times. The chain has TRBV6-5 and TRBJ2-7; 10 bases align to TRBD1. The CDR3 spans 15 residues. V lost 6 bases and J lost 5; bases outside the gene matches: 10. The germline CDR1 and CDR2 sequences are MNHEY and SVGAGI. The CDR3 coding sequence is TGTGCCAGCAGAACAGAGGGGACAGGGGCACACGAGCAGTACTTC. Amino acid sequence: CASRTEGTGAHEQYF.

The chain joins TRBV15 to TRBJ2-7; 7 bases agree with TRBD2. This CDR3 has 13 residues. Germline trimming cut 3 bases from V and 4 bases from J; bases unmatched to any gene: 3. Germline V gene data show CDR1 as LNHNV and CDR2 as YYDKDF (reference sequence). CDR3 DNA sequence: TGTGCCACCAGCAGTCCCGGGGGGTACGAGCAGTACTTC. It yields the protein CATSSPGGYEQYF.

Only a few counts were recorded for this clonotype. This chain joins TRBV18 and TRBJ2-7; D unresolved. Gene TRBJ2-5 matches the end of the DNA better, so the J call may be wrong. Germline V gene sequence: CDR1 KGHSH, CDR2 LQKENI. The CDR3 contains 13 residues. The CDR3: CASSPPSVETQYF. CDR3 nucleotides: TGTGCCAGCTCACCTCCCAGTGTGGAGACCCAGTACTTC.

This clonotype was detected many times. The CDR3 region has the DNA TGCAGCGCCGACGATATAGCAGCCACTGAAGCTTTCTTT. Its translation: CSADDIAATEAFF. The rearrangement joins TRBV29-1 to TRBJ1-1; no reliable D call. Trimming shortened V by 7 bases and J by 4 bases, and 16 bases separated the two germline ends. CDR3 length equals 13 residues. The germline gives CDR1 SQVTM, CDR2 ANQGSEA.

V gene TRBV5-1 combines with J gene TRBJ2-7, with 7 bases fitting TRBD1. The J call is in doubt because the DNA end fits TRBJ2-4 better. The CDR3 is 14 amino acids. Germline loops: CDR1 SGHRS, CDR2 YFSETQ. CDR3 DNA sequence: TGCGCCAGCAGCTGGGGGACAGCTGAAAACATTCAGTACTTC. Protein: CASSWGTAENIQYF.

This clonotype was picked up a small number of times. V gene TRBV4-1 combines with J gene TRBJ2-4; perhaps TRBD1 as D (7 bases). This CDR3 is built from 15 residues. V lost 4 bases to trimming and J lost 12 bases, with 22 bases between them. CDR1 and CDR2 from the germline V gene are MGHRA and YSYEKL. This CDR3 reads CASSPRTGPGEAQYF. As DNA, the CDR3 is TGCGCCAGCAGCCCCCGGACAGGCCCCGGGGAGGCTCAGTACTTC.

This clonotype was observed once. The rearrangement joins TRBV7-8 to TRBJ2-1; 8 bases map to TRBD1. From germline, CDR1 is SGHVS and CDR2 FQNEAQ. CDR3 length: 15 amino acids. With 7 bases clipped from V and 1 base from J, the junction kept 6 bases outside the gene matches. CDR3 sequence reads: CASIPTGGSYNEQFF. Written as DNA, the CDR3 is TGTGCCAGCATCCCCACAGGGGGTTCCTACAATGAGCAGTTCTTC.